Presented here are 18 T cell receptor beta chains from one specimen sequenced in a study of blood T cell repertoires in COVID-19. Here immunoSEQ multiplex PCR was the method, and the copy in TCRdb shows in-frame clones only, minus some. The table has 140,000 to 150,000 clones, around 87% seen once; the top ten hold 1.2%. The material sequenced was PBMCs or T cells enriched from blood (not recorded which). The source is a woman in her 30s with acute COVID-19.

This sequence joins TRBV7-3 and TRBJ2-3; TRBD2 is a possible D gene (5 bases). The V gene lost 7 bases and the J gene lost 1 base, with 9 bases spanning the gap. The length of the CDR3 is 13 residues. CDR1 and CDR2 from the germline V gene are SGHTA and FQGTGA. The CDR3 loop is CASTAAGTDTQYF. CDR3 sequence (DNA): TGTGCCAGCACGGCAGCGGGCACAGATACGCAGTATTTT.

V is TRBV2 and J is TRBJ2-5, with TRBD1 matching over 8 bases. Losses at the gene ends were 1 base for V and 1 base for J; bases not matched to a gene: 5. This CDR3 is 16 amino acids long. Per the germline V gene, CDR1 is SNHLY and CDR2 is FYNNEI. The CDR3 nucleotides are TGTGCCAGCAGTGAAGAGCGGACAGGGACCCAAGAGACCCAGTACTTC. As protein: CASSEERTGTQETQYF.

In DNA form, the CDR3 reads TGTGCCAGCATGGCGTTGGGGGGGATGGGCACAGATACGCAGTATTTT. Its protein is CASMALGGMGTDTQYF. This chain connects TRBV2 to TRBJ2-3; TRBD2 matches 7 bases. The CDR3 spans 16 residues. Germline V CDR1 and CDR2: SNHLY, FYNNEI. V shed 7 bases, J shed 1 base, and the junction held 11 bases outside the gene matches.

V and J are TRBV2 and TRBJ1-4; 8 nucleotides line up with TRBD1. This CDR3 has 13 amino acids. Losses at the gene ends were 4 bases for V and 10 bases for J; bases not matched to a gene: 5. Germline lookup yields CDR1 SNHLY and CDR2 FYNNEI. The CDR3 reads CASSGQGNGKLFF. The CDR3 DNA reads TGTGCCAGCAGTGGACAGGGGAACGGAAAACTGTTTTTT.

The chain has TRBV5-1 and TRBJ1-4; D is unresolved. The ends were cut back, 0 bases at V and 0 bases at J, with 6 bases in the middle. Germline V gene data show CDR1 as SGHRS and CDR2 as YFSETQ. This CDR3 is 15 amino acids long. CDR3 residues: CASSLGHATNEKLFF. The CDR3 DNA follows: TGCGCCAGCAGCTTGGGACACGCAACTAATGAAAAACTGTTTTTT.

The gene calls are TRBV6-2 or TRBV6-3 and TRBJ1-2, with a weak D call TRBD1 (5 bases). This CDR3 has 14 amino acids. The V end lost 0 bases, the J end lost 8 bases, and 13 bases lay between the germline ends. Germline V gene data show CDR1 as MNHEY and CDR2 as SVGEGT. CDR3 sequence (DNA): TGTGCCAGCAGTTACTCGGAGGGGTATCGCGGCTACACCTTC. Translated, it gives CASSYSEGYRGYTF.

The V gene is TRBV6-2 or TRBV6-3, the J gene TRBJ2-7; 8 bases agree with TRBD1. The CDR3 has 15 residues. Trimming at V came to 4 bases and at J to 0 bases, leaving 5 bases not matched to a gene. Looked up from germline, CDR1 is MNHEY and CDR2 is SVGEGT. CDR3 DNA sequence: TGTGCCAGCAGTTCAGTGGGACAGGTCTCCTACGAGCAGTACTTC. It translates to CASSSVGQVSYEQYF.

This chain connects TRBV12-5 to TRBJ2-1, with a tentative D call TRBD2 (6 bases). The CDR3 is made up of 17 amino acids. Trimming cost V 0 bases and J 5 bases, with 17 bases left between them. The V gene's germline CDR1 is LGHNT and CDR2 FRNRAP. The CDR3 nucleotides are TGTGCTAGTGGTTTGGTACGGGACGGGAGTATCGACAATGAGCAGTTCTTC. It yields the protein CASGLVRDGSIDNEQFF.

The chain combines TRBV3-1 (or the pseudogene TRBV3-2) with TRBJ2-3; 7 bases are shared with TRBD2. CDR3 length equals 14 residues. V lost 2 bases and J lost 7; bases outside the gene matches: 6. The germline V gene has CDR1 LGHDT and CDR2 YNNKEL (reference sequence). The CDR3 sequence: CASSQPTSMNTQYF. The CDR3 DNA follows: TGTGCCAGCAGCCAACCGACTAGCATGAATACGCAGTATTTT.

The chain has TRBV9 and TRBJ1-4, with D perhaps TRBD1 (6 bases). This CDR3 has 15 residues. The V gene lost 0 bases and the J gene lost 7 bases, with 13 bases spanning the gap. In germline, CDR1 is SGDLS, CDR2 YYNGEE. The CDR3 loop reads CASSVGAGELEKLFF. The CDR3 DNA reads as TGTGCCAGCAGCGTAGGGGCAGGGGAACTTGAAAAACTGTTTTTT.

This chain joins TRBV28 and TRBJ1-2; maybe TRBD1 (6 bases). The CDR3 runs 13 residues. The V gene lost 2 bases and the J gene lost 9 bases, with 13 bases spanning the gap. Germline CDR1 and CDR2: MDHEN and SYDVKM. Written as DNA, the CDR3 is TGTGCCAGCAGTTTAGGGCAGGGGTTTAGCTACACCTTC. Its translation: CASSLGQGFSYTF.

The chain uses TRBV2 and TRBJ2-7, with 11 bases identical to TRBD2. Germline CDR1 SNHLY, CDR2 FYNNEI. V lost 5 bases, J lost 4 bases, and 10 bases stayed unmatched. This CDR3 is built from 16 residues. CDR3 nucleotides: TGTGCCAGCAGTCACGTAGATGGGACTAGCGGTTACGAGCAGTACTTC. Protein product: CASSHVDGTSGYEQYF.

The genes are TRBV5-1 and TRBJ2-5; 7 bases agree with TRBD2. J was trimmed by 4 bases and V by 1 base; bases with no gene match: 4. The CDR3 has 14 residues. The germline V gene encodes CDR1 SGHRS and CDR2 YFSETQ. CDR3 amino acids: CASSLLAGGETQYF. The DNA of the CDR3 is TGCGCCAGCAGCTTGTTAGCGGGCGGAGAGACCCAGTACTTC.

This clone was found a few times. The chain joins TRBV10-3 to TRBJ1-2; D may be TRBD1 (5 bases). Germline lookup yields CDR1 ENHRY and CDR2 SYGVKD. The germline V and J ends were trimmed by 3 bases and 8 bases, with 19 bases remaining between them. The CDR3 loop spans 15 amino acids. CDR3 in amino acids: CAISDFQGGRVGYTF. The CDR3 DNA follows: TGTGCCATCAGTGACTTTCAGGGAGGCAGAGTGGGCTACACCTTC.

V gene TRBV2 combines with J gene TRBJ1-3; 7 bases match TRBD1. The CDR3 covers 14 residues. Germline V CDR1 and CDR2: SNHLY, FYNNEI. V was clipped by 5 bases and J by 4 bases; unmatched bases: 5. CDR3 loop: CASSQDRVGNTIYF. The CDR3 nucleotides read TGTGCCAGCAGTCAAGACAGGGTCGGAAACACCATATATTTT.

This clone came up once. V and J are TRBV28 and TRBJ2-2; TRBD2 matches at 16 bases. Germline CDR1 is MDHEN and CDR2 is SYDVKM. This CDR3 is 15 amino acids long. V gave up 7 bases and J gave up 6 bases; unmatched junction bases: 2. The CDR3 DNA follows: TGTGCCAGCATCGGGACTAGCGGGAGGGCCGGGGAGCTGTTTTTT. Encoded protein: CASIGTSGRAGELFF.

CDR3 residues: CASSPPTSYEQYF. The DNA of the CDR3 is TGTGCCAGCAGCCCACCGACTAGCTACGAGCAGTACTTC. The V gene is TRBV11-2, the J gene TRBJ2-7, with D possibly matching TRBD2 (6 bases). There are 13 residues in the CDR3. V was pared by 5 bases and J by 3 bases, with 11 bases between. Germline lookup yields CDR1 SGHAT and CDR2 FQNNGV.

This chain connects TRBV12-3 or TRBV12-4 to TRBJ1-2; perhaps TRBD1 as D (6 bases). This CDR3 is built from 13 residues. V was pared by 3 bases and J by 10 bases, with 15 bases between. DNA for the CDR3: TGTGCCAGCAGTTTTGAAGGCAGGGGAATCTACACCTTC. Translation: CASSFEGRGIYTF.